Listed here is a single T cell receptor beta chain. Its antigen remains unidentified. No much larger clonotype is one base removed from it; base qualities were not supplied. This specimen belongs to a study of T cell responses to AZD1222 COVID-19 vaccine (dated by TCRdb to about 2021). For the study in its entirety: A total of approximately 240 trial participants underwent TCR sequencing, of whom roughly 210 received two doses of AZD1222 and some 25 received two doses of the MenACWY control vaccine. Trial participants were enrolled into age subgroups of 18-55, 56-69 and 70-plus years, which contained about 150, 28 and 57 TCR-sequenced participants, respectively. Study-level results and caveats: In the small 56-69-year group, the increase in depth fell short of significance, most likely because of low power. CD4 TCRs associated with the vaccine covered the entire spike protein, and the dominant responses were in regions 160-218 and 743-854. Participants were mostly white British and included more females than males, and it was suggested by the authors that clonal diversity may have been underestimated. Because no day 14 peak-response samples were available, the repertoires could be characterized only after the peak T cell response. Spike-specific TCR breadth and depth rose significantly after two AZD1222 doses compared with day 0 and with MenACWY recipients. Nearly half of unique spike-specific TCRs reportedly recognized epitopes outside regions mutated in the B.1.351 and B.1.1.7 variants. Only five to seven AZD1222 recipients were SARS-CoV-2 seropositive at baseline, limiting conclusions about previously exposed vaccinees.

What the time point label conveys for this sample: about 28 days (+/-7) after the second vaccine dose. Explained via the paper, the treatment or condition label denotes: meningococcal conjugate vaccine given as trial control. Vaccinee samples were obtained from the UK trials COV001 and COV002, which included a single-blind randomized controlled phase 2/3 trial of AZD1222 (ChAdOx1 nCoV-19) in healthy adults. For TCRbeta chain sequencing, PBMC samples were collected from trial participants at day 0 and at day 28 after the second dose. The CDR3 regions of human TCRbeta chains were subjected to immunosequencing. The published analysis was carried out like this. TCRs in the repertoires were compared against a reference library of SARS-CoV-2-specific TCRs that had been generated with the MIRA antigen-specificity platform. Breadth was defined as the fraction of unique TCRs that were SARS-CoV-2-associated, and depth was defined as the fraction of total T cells that were SARS-CoV-2-associated. Using the MIRA data, each spike-specific TCR was mapped to the spike region that the TCR reacts to and placed in a CD4 or CD8 class. Log10-transformed breadth and depth values were compared by one-way ANOVA with Sidak's multiple comparisons tests. The clones in this table, taken by TCRdb from immuneACCESS, are in-frame only. Not every clone is retained; where verified, under half of the shortfall comes from an unresolved V gene, and the cause of the rest is unknown. The D gene and trimming were derived from the DNA, and the V and J assignments and clone size from that table. The sample yields about 130,000 clones; 85% were counted once. The ten largest clones add up to 7.9% of the sample.

CDR3 length: 12 amino acids, cysteine to phenylalanine. Left in the record is the CDR3 DNA by itself, 36 bases read in frame from the first base. CDR1 and CDR2 (SGDLS, YYNGEE) derive from the germline V gene. V is cut by 5 bases and J by 8 bases, and the space between the germline ends is 11 bases. This receptor was obtained from an adult who received the MenACWY meningococcal vaccine as a control. The starting material was peripheral blood, obtained 28 days after the second dose of the MenACWY control vaccine. The chain joins TRBV9 to TRBJ2-1, with an unclear D gene assignment. The CDR3 reads as follows: CASSPSPHEQFF. The nucleotides read TGTGCCAGCAGTCCCTCCCCCCATGAGCAGTTCTTC.